A selection of T cell receptor beta chains follows, all from one sample in a study of OX40 agonist ivuxolimab in advanced cancers. TCRdb's table, derived via immunoSEQ multiplex PCR, lists solely in-frame clones and lacks some. The table includes 66,000 or so clones, 87% detected once. This sample comprised CD4+ or CD8+ T cells sorted from blood, obtained in a trial of the OX40 agonist ivuxolimab. Every receptor here comes from an adult with an advanced solid tumor such as melanoma, head and neck, liver or kidney cancer. The CDR3 runs from the conserved cysteine through the conserved F or W. The D gene is left open where the match is weak. Size is stated for part of the rows, as once, few or many counts, or as a class when the clone is expanded.

TRBV4-2	.	.	TRBJ2-4	TGTGCCAGCAAGGGACTAGCCAAAAACATTCAGTACTTC	CASKGLAKNIQYF
TRBV20-1	.	.	TRBJ1-3	TGCAGTGCCCCAGGGGGAAACACCATATATTTT	CSAPGGNTIYF
TRBV7-9	.	TRBD1	TRBJ1-2	TGTGCCAGTTCGGGGACAGCACGGAATGGCTACACCTTC	CASSGTARNGYTF
TRBV6-5	.	TRBD2	TRBJ2-1	TGTGCCAGCAGTTTCGTAGCGGGAGTCTCCAATGAGCAGTTCTTC	CASSFVAGVSNEQFF
TRBV27	.	.	TRBJ1-2	TGTGCCAGCAGTTTATCTCCCTCCCCGGACAGATACTATGGCTACACCTTC	CASSLSPSPDRYYGYTF
TRBV7-8	.	TRBD1	TRBJ1-4	TGTGCCAGCAGCTTAAGACAGGGGGCAGGTAGTGAAAAACTGTTTTTT	CASSLRQGAGSEKLFF
TRBV13	.	.	TRBJ2-3	TGTGCCAGCAGCATCCTAGCGACAGATACGCAGTATTTT	CASSILATDTQYF
TRBV28	.	.	TRBJ2-1	TGTGCCAGCAGCCACCGGGCCCCCTCCTACAATGAGCAGTTCTTC	CASSHRAPSYNEQFF
TRBV11-2	once	.	TRBJ2-6	TGTGCCAGCAGCTTAGGTGGGGGCTCTGGGGCCAACGTCCTGACTTTC	CASSLGGGSGANVLTF
TRBV7-9	.	.	TRBJ1-3	TGTGCCAGCAGCTTAGGCCAGTTCCCTGGAAACACCATATATTTT	CASSLGQFPGNTIYF
TRBV28	.	.	TRBJ1-4	TGTGCCAGCAGTCCAAAAGGACTAGGGAATGAAAAACTGTTTTTT	CASSPKGLGNEKLFF
TRBV5-4	.	.	TRBJ2-3	TGTGCCAGCAGCTGGGACCGAATCACAGATACGCAGTATTTT	CASSWDRITDTQYF
TRBV6-5	.	.	TRBJ1-1	TGTGCCAGCACACCCAGAGGGGGGAACACTGAAGCTTTCTTT	CASTPRGGNTEAFF
TRBV18	.	.	TRBJ1-1	TGTGCCAGCTCACCACCGTGGGGAGGGGAAAACACTGAAGCTTTCTTT	CASSPPWGGENTEAFF
TRBV6-1	.	.	TRBJ2-5	TGTGCCAGCAGTGAAGCGGGAACAGGGAGCCAAGAGACCCAGTACTTC	CASSEAGTGSQETQYF
TRBV28	.	.	TRBJ2-7	TGTGCCAGCAGTTCACCCGGCCTCCCCTACGAGCAGTACTTC	CASSSPGLPYEQYF
TRBV2	.	.	TRBJ1-6	TGTGCCAGCAGTGAAGAGCAGAACATAGGTTCACCCCTCCACTTT	CASSEEQNIGSPLHF
TRBV27	.	.	TRBJ1-2	TGTGCCAGCAGTTTAATCCCAGGGGTATACGGCTACACCTTC	CASSLIPGVYGYTF
TRBV19	.	TRBD1	TRBJ2-6	TGTGCCAGTAGGGTCGGGACAGCTGGGGCCAACGTCCTGACTTTC	CASRVGTAGANVLTF
TRBV28	.	TRBD1	TRBJ1-2	TGTGCCAGTAACACTTTTCCGGGACAGGGTAACTATGGCTACACCTTC	CASNTFPGQGNYGYTF
TRBV12-5	.	.	TRBJ2-3	TGTGCTAGTGGTTTGGGCACTAACGCCGGGGTAGATACGCAGTATTTT	CASGLGTNAGVDTQYF
TRBV9	.	.	TRBJ1-2	TGTGCCAGCAGCGTAGAGCAGGACTATGGCTACACCTTC	CASSVEQDYGYTF
TRBV5-6	.	TRBD2	TRBJ2-1	TGTGCCAGCAGCTTGGAGCCTAGCGGGAGGGGGAATGAGCAGTTCTTC	CASSLEPSGRGNEQFF
TRBV6-1	few	.	TRBJ2-1	TGTGCCACCGCCCACCCAGGACTCGGCTACAATGAGCAGTTCTTC	CATAHPGLGYNEQFF
TRBV18	.	TRBD1	TRBJ1-1	TGTGCCAGCTCACTGGGACAGCTGAACACTGAAGCTTTCTTT	CASSLGQLNTEAFF
TRBV29-1	.	.	TRBJ2-3	TGCAGCGTTGGGATGATAACAGATACGCAGTATTTT	CSVGMITDTQYF
TRBV28	.	TRBD2	TRBJ2-1	TGTGCCAGCAGTTATGCGGGAGGGCCTACCTACAATGAGCAGTTCTTC	CASSYAGGPTYNEQFF
TRBV30	.	.	TRBJ2-7	TGTGCCTGGAGTGTCAGCGAGAGCTCCTACGAGCAGTACTTC	CAWSVSESSYEQYF
TRBV6-5	.	.	TRBJ2-1	TGTGCCAGTAAGTTGTCGTTGTACAATGAGCAGTTCTTC	CASKLSLYNEQFF
TRBV28	.	TRBD1	TRBJ1-4	TGTGCCAGCAGGGTGACAGGGACGAATGAAAAACTGTTTTTT	CASRVTGTNEKLFF
TRBV19	.	TRBD1	TRBJ2-5	TGTGCCAGTAGCAGGGGGCTAGGTGAGACCCAGTACTTC	CASSRGLGETQYF
TRBV18	.	.	TRBJ1-5	TGTGCCAGCTCACCACCTCTAGCAGAAGGGCAGCCCCAGCATTTT	CASSPPLAEGQPQHF
TRBV27	.	.	TRBJ2-5	TGTGCCAGCAGTTTATTGGGGAAGGGAGACCAAGAGACCCAGTACTTC	CASSLLGKGDQETQYF
TRBV6-5	.	.	TRBJ2-7	TGTGCCAGCAGCCTCTCCGACAAAATCCACGAGCAGTACTTC	CASSLSDKIHEQYF
TRBV5-4	once	TRBD1	TRBJ1-5	TGTGCCAGCGCACGACAGGGCGAGGGACAGCCCCAGCATTTT	CASARQGEGQPQHF
TRBV4-1	.	.	TRBJ1-2	TGCGCCAGCAGCCAAGCAAGAACGGGACGGGAGGGCTACACCTTC	CASSQARTGREGYTF
TRBV27	few	.	TRBJ1-2	TGTGCCAGCAGGATTAACCCCGAAGGCCCCTATGGCTACACCTTC	CASRINPEGPYGYTF
TRBV7-2	.	.	TRBJ1-1	TGTGCCAGCAGCTTAGCCGGGCAGGGCCCTGAAGCTTTCTTT	CASSLAGQGPEAFF
TRBV18	few	.	TRBJ2-2	TGTGCCAGCTCACAGGGACGCACGAACACCGGGGAGCTGTTTTTT	CASSQGRTNTGELFF
TRBV5-1	.	TRBD2	TRBJ2-3	TGCGCCAGCAGCTTGGTTCCCACTAGCGGGTGGTCCACAGATACGCAGTATTTT	CASSLVPTSGWSTDTQYF
TRBV4-3	.	.	TRBJ2-3	TGCGCCAGCAGCCAAGAGGGTGGTAGCGCAGATACGCAGTATTTT	CASSQEGGSADTQYF
TRBV7-2	.	.	TRBJ1-2	TGTGCCAGCAGCCCCCAGGGGACCGTTAACTATGGCTACACCTTC	CASSPQGTVNYGYTF
TRBV7-2	.	TRBD2	TRBJ2-5	TGTGCCAGCAGCTTAATTAGCGGGCCGCAAGAGACCCAGTACTTC	CASSLISGPQETQYF
TRBV6-5	.	.	TRBJ2-7	TGTGCCAGCAGTTACGACGGGGCTCTCTACGAGCAGTACTTC	CASSYDGALYEQYF
TRBV5-1	.	TRBD2	TRBJ2-1	TGCGCCAGCAGCCCCTCAAAGACTAGCGGGGGGCTGAGCTCCTACAATGAGCAGTTCTTC	CASSPSKTSGGLSSYNEQFF
TRBV28	.	.	TRBJ1-1	TGTGCCAGCAGTTTTGGGGGATCGGATGCTGAAGCTTTCTTT	CASSFGGSDAEAFF
TRBV7-2	once	.	TRBJ1-5	TGTGCCAGCAGCTTAGGCCCCAGTAGCAATCAGCCCCAGCATTTT	CASSLGPSSNQPQHF
TRBV30	.	TRBD2	TRBJ2-7	TGTGCCTGGAGTGCCACTAGCGTCTCCTACGAGCAGTACTTC	CAWSATSVSYEQYF
TRBV25-1	.	TRBD2	TRBJ2-5	TGTGCCAGCAGCCGGGGGACGGGCGGGGGAGGAGAGACCCAGTACTTC	CASSRGTGGGGETQYF
TRBV5-1	.	.	TRBJ1-2	TGCGCCAGCAGCCCCCTTGAAAACTATGGCTACACCTTC	CASSPLENYGYTF
TRBV7-3	.	.	TRBJ1-5	TGTGCCAGCGCCGGACAAAACAATCAGCCCCAGCATTTT	CASAGQNNQPQHF
TRBV5-4	.	TRBD1	TRBJ1-6	TGTGCCAGCAGCTTGGACAGGGGACTCAATTCACCCCTCCACTTT	CASSLDRGLNSPLHF